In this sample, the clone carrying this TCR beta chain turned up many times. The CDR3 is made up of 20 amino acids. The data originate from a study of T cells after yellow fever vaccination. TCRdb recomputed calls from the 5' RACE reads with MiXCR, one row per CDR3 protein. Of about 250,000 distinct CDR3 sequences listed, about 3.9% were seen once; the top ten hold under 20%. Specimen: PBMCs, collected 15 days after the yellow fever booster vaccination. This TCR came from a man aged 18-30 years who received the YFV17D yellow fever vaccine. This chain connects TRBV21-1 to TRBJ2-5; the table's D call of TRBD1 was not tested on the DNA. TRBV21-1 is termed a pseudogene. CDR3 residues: CASSEPIRTGLFRPQETQYF. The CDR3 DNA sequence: TGTGCCAGCAGTGAACCGATACGGACAGGGCTGTTCAGGCCCCAAGAGACCCAGTACTTC.